This passage covers 22 T cell receptor beta chains from one sample sequenced in a study of shared clonotypes between healthy human individuals. Here immunoSEQ multiplex PCR was the method, and the copy in TCRdb shows in-frame clones only, minus some. The sample lists hundreds of thousands of clones; about three quarters were seen once. Material for sequencing was memory CD4+ T cells sorted from blood. Subset indicated: CD45RA-negative fraction. Source of these receptors: a woman aged 25 to 45 in good health.

Concerning this clone: Mismatch with germline at one junction end may stem from a read error. The chain recombines TRBV6-6 with TRBJ1-4; 9 nucleotides align to TRBD1. CDR1 and CDR2 (germline): MNHNY, SVGAGI (reference sequence). The CDR3 is 14 amino acids. CDR3 nucleotide sequence: TGTGCCAGCAGACAGGGGGCAACCAATGAAAAACTGTTTTTT. This codes for CASRQGATNEKLFF.

This clone was counted a few times. The rearrangement uses TRBV30 and TRBJ2-5; no clear D. Germline V CDR1 and CDR2: GTSNPN, SVGIG (reference sequence). The CDR3 is 13 residues long. The V and J ends lost 0 bases and 5 bases respectively, with 10 bases between them. The CDR3 is CAWSVLDRETQYF. The CDR3 nucleotides read TGTGCCTGGAGTGTACTGGATAGGGAGACCCAGTACTTC. Complete variable domain (other parts from reference TRBV30 and TRBJ2-5): SQTIHQWPATLVQPVGSPLSLECTVEGTSNPNLYWYRQAAGRGLQLLFYSVGIGQISSEVPQNLSASRPQDRQFILSSKKLLLSDSGFYLCAWSVLDRETQYFGPGTRLLVL.

This clone was seen ten or more times. The gene calls are TRBV19 and TRBJ1-1; D remains ambiguous. The CDR3 is 16 amino acids. The germline CDR1 and CDR2 sequences are LNHDA and SQIVND (reference sequence). V was trimmed by 6 bases and J by 1 base, leaving 18 bases between them. The CDR3 loop is CASSRKSSRENTEAFF. CDR3 bases: TGTGCCAGTAGCCGCAAATCGAGTCGGGAGAACACTGAAGCTTTCTTT.

The chain uses TRBV5-1 and TRBJ2-7, with TRBD2 matching over 9 bases. Losses at the gene ends were 4 bases for V and 2 bases for J; bases not matched to a gene: 10. The CDR3 contains 16 residues. From germline, CDR1 is SGHRS and CDR2 YFSETQ. This CDR3 reads CASSTYSGRTPYEQYF. CDR3 nucleotide sequence: TGCGCCAGCAGCACTTATAGCGGGAGAACACCCTACGAGCAGTACTTC.

Here the CDR3 DNA reads TGTGCCAGCAGTTTGTCTAGGGGCAATGAGCAGTTCTTC. This translates into CASSLSRGNEQFF. V is TRBV27 and J is TRBJ2-1, with D possibly being TRBD1 (5 bases). The germline CDR1 and CDR2 sequences are MNHEY and SMNVEV (reference sequence). This CDR3 has 13 amino acids. Between the trimmed V and J ends, which lost 3 bases and 6 bases, there was a span of 9 bases.

The V call is TRBV5-1, the J call TRBJ1-1; D not certain. Germline V gene data show CDR1 as SGHRS and CDR2 as YFSETQ. The CDR3 covers 15 residues. Trimming removed 2 bases at V and 1 base at J, with 12 bases between. As DNA, the CDR3 is TGCGCCAGCAGCTTTTTCCTCAGAGGGAACACTGAAGCTTTCTTT. Translation gives CASSFFLRGNTEAFF.

To note about this clone: This sample includes further DNA sequences coding for the same CDR3. The chain recombines TRBV19 with TRBJ1-1; a possible D gene is TRBD1 (5 bases). The CDR3 totals 13 residues. The V end was cut by 3 bases, the J end by 3 bases, with 8 bases between. Germline CDR1 LNHDA, CDR2 SQIVND (reference sequence). CDR3 amino acids: CASSIPGDTEAFF. CDR3 nucleotides: TGTGCCAGTAGTATTCCGGGGGACACTGAAGCTTTCTTT.

V usage is TRBV4-1 and J usage is TRBJ2-1; maybe TRBD2 (6 bases). Looked up from germline, CDR1 is MGHRA and CDR2 is YSYEKL. V was clipped by 0 bases and J by 5 bases, with 17 bases between them. This CDR3 is 17 amino acids long. The CDR3 nucleotides read TGCGCCAGCAGCCAAGATAAGTCGGCTAGCGAAGACAATGAGCAGTTCTTC. This sequence encodes CASSQDKSASEDNEQFF.

This clone was detected only once. The V gene is TRBV5-1, the J gene TRBJ2-5, with 7 bases fitting TRBD1. The end of the DNA is better explained by TRBJ2-7, so the J call may be wrong. This CDR3 is 13 amino acids long. Per the germline V gene, CDR1 is SGHRS and CDR2 is YFSETQ. The CDR3 loop reads CASSFTGDGEQYF. The CDR3 region has the DNA TGCGCCAGCAGCTTCACAGGGGATGGCGAGCAGTACTTC.

This chain links TRBV5-1 with TRBJ2-1; D possibly corresponds to TRBD2 (6 bases). Germline values: CDR1 SGHRS, CDR2 YFSETQ. CDR3 size: 18 residues. V was shortened by 3 bases and J by 3 bases, with 22 bases between the two germline ends. The DNA of the CDR3 is TGCGCCAGCAGCTGGGGGGTAAGGAGCGGCGGTATCTACAATGAGCAGTTCTTC. Translating it yields CASSWGVRSGGIYNEQFF.

Regarding this clone: This may come from a read error, since a much larger clone is one base off. At the DNA level, this CDR3 is encoded by other sequences in the same sample as well. V usage is TRBV5-1 and J usage is TRBJ2-1, with 9 bases identical to TRBD2. The CDR3 has 15 amino acids. The V gene end was trimmed by 5 bases and the J gene end by 4 bases; junction bases not matched to a gene: 7. The germline gives CDR1 SGHRS, CDR2 YFSETQ. CDR3 in amino acids: CASSFSGGFYNEQFF. The CDR3 coding sequence is TGCGCCAGCAGTTTTAGCGGGGGCTTTTACAATGAGCAGTTCTTC.

The J gene is TRBJ2-1, the V gene TRBV28; D not resolved. CDR3 length: 18 residues. Deletions cut 5 bases from V and 4 bases from J, with 24 bases between. Germline V gene data show CDR1 as MDHEN and CDR2 as SYDVKM. The CDR3 coding sequence is TGTGCCAGCAGTCACACGACCCCGATGCGGTTTAGGTACAATGAGCAGTTCTTC. Its protein is CASSHTTPMRFRYNEQFF.

The J gene is TRBJ2-7, the V gene TRBV6-1; 10 bases are shared with TRBD2. Germline-derived CDR1 and CDR2 are MNHNS and SASEGT. V lost 5 bases and J lost 4; bases outside the gene matches: 5. This CDR3 spans 14 amino acids. Here the CDR3 reads CASSPGTSVYEQYF. The CDR3 DNA reads TGTGCCAGCAGTCCCGGGACTAGCGTGTACGAGCAGTACTTC.

The rearrangement uses TRBV27 and TRBJ2-2, with 9 bases that match TRBD1. Losses at the gene ends were 3 bases for V and 5 bases for J; bases not matched to a gene: 4. The CDR3 is made up of 15 amino acids. CDR1 and CDR2 (germline): MNHEY, SMNVEV (reference sequence). CDR3 nucleotide sequence: TGTGCCAGCAGTTTTGGGACAGGGTTAACCGGGGAGCTGTTTTTT. Its translation: CASSFGTGLTGELFF.

The chain is built from TRBV5-1 and TRBJ2-7; 9 nucleotides line up with TRBD2. This CDR3 region has 15 residues. Germline-derived CDR1 and CDR2 are SGHRS and YFSETQ. J gave up 5 bases and V 7 bases, and 13 bases lay outside the gene matches. The CDR3 region is CASSSASGILDEQYF. DNA of the CDR3: TGCGCCAGCTCATCGGCTAGCGGGATCCTAGACGAGCAGTACTTC. Full variable domain (outside the CDR3, taken from reference TRBV5-1 and TRBJ2-7): KAGVTQTPRYLIKTRGQQVTLSCSPISGHRSVSWYQQTPGQGLQFLFEYFSETQRNKGNFPGRFSGRQFSNSRSEMNVSTLELGDSALYLCASSSASGILDEQYFGPGTRLTVT.

About this clone: Compared with germline, one end of the junction differs, possibly owing to a read error. The rearrangement joins TRBV4-1 to TRBJ1-2; D is perhaps TRBD1 (5 bases). This CDR3 has 13 amino acids. Germline V gene sequence: CDR1 MGHRA, CDR2 YSYEKL. CDR3 region: CASRQGGTLGYTF. The DNA for the CDR3 is TGCGCCAGCCGCCAGGGAGGAACCCTAGGCTACACCTTC.

V gene TRBV6-6 combines with J gene TRBJ1-5; 8 nucleotides align to TRBD1. Germline V CDR1 and CDR2: MNHNY, SVGAGI (reference sequence). The CDR3 has 14 amino acids. V was pared by 5 bases and J by 5 bases, with 5 bases of the junction left unmatched. The CDR3 DNA is TGTGCCAGCAGTCCCGACAGGGGATATCAGCCCCAGCATTTT. Encoded protein: CASSPDRGYQPQHF.

The chain couples TRBV7-6 to TRBJ2-7; 9 positions agree with TRBD1. CDR3 length: 16 residues. The germline V gene encodes CDR1 SGHVS and CDR2 FNYEAQ. V gave up 3 bases and J gave up 5 bases; unmatched junction bases: 11. The DNA of the CDR3 is TGTGCCAGCAGCTTGCAACCGGGACAGGGAGTCAACGAGCAGTACTTC. It translates to CASSLQPGQGVNEQYF.

The rearrangement links TRBV7-2 to TRBJ2-1; 7 nucleotides match TRBD2. CDR3 length: 15 amino acids. After removal of 6 bases from V and 3 bases from J, the junction contained 8 bases not matched to a gene. CDR1 SGHTA and CDR2 FQGNSA come from the germline V gene. CDR3 nucleotide sequence: TGTGCCAGCAGTCCAACTAGCGAGAACTACAATGAGCAGTTCTTC. Amino acids: CASSPTSENYNEQFF.

This chain uses TRBV29-1 with TRBJ2-5; TRBD1 aligns across 11 bases. Germline CDR1 and CDR2: SQVTM and ANQGSEA. V gave up 4 bases and J gave up 4 bases; unmatched junction bases: 11. The CDR3 has 16 residues. CDR3 loop: CSVGKGLGTGGETQYF. The CDR3 coding sequence is TGCAGCGTTGGGAAGGGGTTGGGGACAGGGGGAGAGACCCAGTACTTC.

The chain carries TRBV28 and TRBJ2-5; no definite D call. Trimming pared 4 bases from V and 4 bases from J, leaving 1 base between. CDR1 MDHEN and CDR2 SYDVKM come from the germline V gene. CDR3 length equals 10 residues. The CDR3 DNA reads as TGTGCCAGCAGTTCAGAGACCCAGTACTTC. It is translated as CASSSETQYF.

This clone has just one count. This rearrangement joins TRBV28 to TRBJ1-2, with 7 bases aligning to TRBD1. Germline-derived CDR1 and CDR2 are MDHEN and SYDVKM. The V and J ends lost 6 bases and 7 bases, in that order; junction bases with no gene match: 26. The CDR3 totals 19 residues. CDR3 nucleotide sequence: TGTGCCAGCAGCCAAACTCATATCTGGGACAGAGTTAAGGGGGGTGGCTACACCTTC. Its protein is CASSQTHIWDRVKGGGYTF.